The rows below give T cell receptor beta chains drawn from one sample of a study of T cells after yellow fever vaccination. TCRdb reprocessed the 5' RACE reads with MiXCR, giving one entry per CDR3 protein. The data hold 500,000 to 650,000 distinct CDR3 sequences, with roughly a sixth observed a single time. The sequences come from PBMCs, collected around 5 days after the first yellow fever vaccination. These TCRs come from a man between 18 and 29 years old who received the YFV17D yellow fever vaccine. Both conserved end residues are part of each CDR3. A D gene is named only where the DNA matches it firmly. Clone size appears in some rows only: once, few, many, or a class for an expanded clone.

NA,TRBJ2-1,TRBV9,NA,CASSVEGRPSYNEQFF,TGTGCCAGCAGCGTAGAAGGGCGACCCTCCTACAATGAGCAGTTCTTC
NA,TRBJ1-4,TRBV12-3/TRBV12-4,NA,CASSFSQGSPGIEKLFF,TGTGCCAGCAGCTTCTCTCAGGGCAGCCCAGGAATCGAAAAACTGTTTTTT
NA,TRBJ2-7,TRBV3-1,NA,CASSQDWGSYEQYF,TGTGCCAGCAGCCAAGATTGGGGATCCTACGAGCAGTACTTC
NA,TRBJ2-3,TRBV7-9,NA,CASREESTDTQYF,TGTGCCAGCAGGGAGGAGAGCACAGATACGCAGTATTTT
few,TRBJ2-7,TRBV7-9,TRBD1,CASSPGQGANYEQYF,TGTGCCAGCAGCCCGGGACAGGGGGCAAACTACGAGCAGTACTTC
few,TRBJ2-3,TRBV7-3,NA,CATRDHTDTQYF,TGTGCCACCCGGGATCACACAGATACGCAGTATTTT
NA,TRBJ2-3,TRBV12-5,TRBD2,CASGLAGSLAATDTQYF,TGTGCTAGTGGTTTGGCCGGCTCCCTAGCGGCCACAGATACGCAGTATTTT
few,TRBJ2-2,TRBV28,NA,CASGDGNTGELFF,TGTGCCAGCGGCGACGGTAACACCGGGGAGCTGTTTTTT
few,TRBJ1-2,TRBV7-2,NA,CASSLALGRLDYGYTF,TGTGCCAGCAGCTTAGCGCTGGGGCGGCTCGACTATGGCTACACCTTC
NA,TRBJ2-7,TRBV20-1,NA,CSARPPQELAYEQYF,TGCAGTGCTAGACCTCCCCAGGAACTAGCCTACGAGCAGTACTTC
NA,TRBJ1-2,TRBV12-3/TRBV12-4,NA,CASSLLTGAFYGYTF,TGTGCCAGCAGTTTGTTGACCGGGGCCTTTTATGGCTACACCTTC
NA,TRBJ2-3,TRBV10-3,TRBD2,CAISGTSGGHKSTDTQYF,TGTGCCATCAGTGGGACTAGCGGGGGGCATAAGAGCACAGATACGCAGTATTTT
NA,TRBJ2-5,TRBV4-2,NA,CASSQVHRQETQYF,TGTGCCAGCAGCCAAGTTCACAGGCAAGAGACCCAGTACTTC